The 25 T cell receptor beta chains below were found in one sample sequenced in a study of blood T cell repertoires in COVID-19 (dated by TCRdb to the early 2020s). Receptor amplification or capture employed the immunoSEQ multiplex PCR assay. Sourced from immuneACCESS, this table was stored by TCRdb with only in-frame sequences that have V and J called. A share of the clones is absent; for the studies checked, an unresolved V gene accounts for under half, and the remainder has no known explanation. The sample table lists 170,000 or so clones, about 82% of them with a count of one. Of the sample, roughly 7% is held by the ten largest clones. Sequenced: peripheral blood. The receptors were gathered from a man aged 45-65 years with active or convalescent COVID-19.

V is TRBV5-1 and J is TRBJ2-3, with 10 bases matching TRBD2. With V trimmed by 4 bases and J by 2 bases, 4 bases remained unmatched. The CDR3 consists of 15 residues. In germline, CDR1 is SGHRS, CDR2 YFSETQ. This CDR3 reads CASSVAGGPTDTQYF. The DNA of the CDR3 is TGCGCCAGCAGCGTAGCGGGAGGACCCACAGATACGCAGTATTTT.

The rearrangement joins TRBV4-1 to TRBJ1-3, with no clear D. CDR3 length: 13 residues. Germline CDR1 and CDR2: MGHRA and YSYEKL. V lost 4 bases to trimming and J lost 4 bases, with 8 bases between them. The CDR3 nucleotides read TGCGCCAGCAGCCGAGAACAGGGAAACACCATATATTTT. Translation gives CASSREQGNTIYF.

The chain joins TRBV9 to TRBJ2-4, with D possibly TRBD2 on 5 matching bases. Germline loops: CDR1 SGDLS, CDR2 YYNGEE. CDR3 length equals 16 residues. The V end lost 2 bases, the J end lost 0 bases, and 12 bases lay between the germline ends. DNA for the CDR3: TGTGCCAGCAGCGTGAAGCCCGGGGTAGCCAAAAACATTCAGTACTTC. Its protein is CASSVKPGVAKNIQYF.

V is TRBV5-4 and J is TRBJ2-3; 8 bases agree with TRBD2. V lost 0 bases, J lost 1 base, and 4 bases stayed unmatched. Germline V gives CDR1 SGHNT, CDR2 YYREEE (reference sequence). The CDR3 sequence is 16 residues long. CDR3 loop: CASSLAGGPRTDTQYF. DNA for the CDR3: TGTGCCAGCAGCTTGGCGGGAGGGCCTCGCACAGATACGCAGTATTTT. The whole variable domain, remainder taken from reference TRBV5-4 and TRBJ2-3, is ETGVTQSPTHLIKTRGQQVTLRCSSQSGHNTVSWYQQALGQGPQFIFQYYREEENGRGNFPPRFSGLQFPNYSSELNVNALELDDSALYLCASSLAGGPRTDTQYFGPGTRLTVL.

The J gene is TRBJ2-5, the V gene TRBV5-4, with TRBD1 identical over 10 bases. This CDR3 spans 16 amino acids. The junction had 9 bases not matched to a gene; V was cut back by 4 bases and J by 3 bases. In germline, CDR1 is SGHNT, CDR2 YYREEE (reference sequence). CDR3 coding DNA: TGTGCCAGCAGCCCCTACCGGGACAGGGGAAAAGAGACCCAGTACTTC. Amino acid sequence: CASSPYRDRGKETQYF.

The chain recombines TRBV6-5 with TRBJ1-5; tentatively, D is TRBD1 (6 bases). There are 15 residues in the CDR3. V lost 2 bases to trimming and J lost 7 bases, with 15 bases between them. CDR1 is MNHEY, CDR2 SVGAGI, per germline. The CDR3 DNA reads TGTGCCAGCAGTTACCCTTCTGGGGGCGGCCAGCCCCAGCATTTT. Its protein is CASSYPSGGGQPQHF.

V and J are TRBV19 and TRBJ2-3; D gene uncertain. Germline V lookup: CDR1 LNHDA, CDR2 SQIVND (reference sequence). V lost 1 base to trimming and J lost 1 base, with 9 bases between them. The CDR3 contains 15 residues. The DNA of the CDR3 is TGTGCCAGTAGTATAGGGGCCACGCGCACAGATACGCAGTATTTT. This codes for CASSIGATRTDTQYF.

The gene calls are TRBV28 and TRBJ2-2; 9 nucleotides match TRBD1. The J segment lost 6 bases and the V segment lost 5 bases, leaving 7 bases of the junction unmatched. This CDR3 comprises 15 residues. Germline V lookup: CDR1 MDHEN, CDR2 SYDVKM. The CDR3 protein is CASSPRDREAGELFF. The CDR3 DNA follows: TGTGCCAGCAGTCCCCGGGACAGGGAGGCCGGGGAGCTGTTTTTT.

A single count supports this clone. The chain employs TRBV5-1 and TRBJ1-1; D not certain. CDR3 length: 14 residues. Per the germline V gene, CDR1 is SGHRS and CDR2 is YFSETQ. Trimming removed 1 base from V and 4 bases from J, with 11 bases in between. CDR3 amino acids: CASSLIGQSTEAFF. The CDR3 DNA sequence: TGCGCCAGCAGCTTGATTGGGCAAAGCACTGAAGCTTTCTTT.

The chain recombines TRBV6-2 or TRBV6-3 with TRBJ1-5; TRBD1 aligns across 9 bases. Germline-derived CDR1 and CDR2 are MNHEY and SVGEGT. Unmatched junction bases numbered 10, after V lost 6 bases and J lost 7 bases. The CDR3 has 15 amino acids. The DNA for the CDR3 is TGTGCCAGCAGCCAAGGACAGGGGAGGTACCAGCCCCAGCATTTT. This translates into CASSQGQGRYQPQHF.

CDR3: CASSSGPSWVEQYF. For the CDR3, the DNA is TGTGCCAGCAGTTCAGGTCCCTCCTGGGTGGAGCAGTACTTC. The rearrangement uses TRBV6-5 and TRBJ2-7; no definite D call. CDR1 MNHEY and CDR2 SVGAGI come from the germline V gene. V lost 4 bases to trimming and J lost 7 bases, with 17 bases between them. The CDR3 has 14 amino acids.

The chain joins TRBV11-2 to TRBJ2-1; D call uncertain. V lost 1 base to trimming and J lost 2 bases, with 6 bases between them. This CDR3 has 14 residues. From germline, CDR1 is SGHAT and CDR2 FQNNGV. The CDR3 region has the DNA TGTGCCAGCAGCTTAGGGCTAGCCTACAATGAGCAGTTCTTC. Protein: CASSLGLAYNEQFF.

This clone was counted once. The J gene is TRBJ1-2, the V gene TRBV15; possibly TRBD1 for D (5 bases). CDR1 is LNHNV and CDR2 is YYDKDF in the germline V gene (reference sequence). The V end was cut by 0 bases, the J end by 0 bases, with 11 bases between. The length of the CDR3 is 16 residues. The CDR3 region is CATSREGGGSNYGYTF. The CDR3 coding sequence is TGTGCCACCAGCAGAGAGGGGGGAGGCTCTAACTATGGCTACACCTTC.

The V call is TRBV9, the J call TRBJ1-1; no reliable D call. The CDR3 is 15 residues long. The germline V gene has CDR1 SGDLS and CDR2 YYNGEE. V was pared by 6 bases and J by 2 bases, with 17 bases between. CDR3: CASNPQTSSNTEAFF. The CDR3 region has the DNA TGTGCCAGCAACCCACAGACATCCTCAAACACTGAAGCTTTCTTT.

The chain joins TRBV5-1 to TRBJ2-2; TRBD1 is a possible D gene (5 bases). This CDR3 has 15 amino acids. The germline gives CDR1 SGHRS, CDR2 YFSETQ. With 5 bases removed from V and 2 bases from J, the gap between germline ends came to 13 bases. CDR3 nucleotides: TGCGCCAGCAGTCCAGGGCCATCAAACACCGGGGAGCTGTTTTTT. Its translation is CASSPGPSNTGELFF.

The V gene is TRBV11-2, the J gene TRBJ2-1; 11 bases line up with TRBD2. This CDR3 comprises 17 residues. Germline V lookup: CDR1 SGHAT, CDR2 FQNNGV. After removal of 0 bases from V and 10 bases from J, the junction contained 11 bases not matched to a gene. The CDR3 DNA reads TGTGCCAGCAGCTTAGATACCCATAGCGGGAGGGCCGGCGAGCAGTTCTTC. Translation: CASSLDTHSGRAGEQFF. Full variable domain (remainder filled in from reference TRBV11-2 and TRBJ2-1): EAGVAQSPRYKIIEKRQSVAFWCNPISGHATLYWYQQILGQGPKLLIQFQNNGVVDDSQLPKDRFSAERLKGVDSTLKIQPAKLEDSAVYLCASSLDTHSGRAGEQFFGPGTRLTVL.

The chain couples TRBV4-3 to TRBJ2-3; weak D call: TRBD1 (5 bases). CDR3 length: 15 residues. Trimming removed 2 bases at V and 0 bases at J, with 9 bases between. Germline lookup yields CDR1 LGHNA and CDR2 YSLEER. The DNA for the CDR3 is TGCGCCAGCAGCCAATTAGGGGTCAGCACAGATACGCAGTATTTT. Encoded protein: CASSQLGVSTDTQYF.

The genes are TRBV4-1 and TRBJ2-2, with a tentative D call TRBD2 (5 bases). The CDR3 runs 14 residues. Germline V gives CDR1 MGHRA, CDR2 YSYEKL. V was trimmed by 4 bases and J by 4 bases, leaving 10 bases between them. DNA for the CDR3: TGCGCCAGCAGCCGCGGGTCACTCACCGGGGAGCTGTTTTTT. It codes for CASSRGSLTGELFF.

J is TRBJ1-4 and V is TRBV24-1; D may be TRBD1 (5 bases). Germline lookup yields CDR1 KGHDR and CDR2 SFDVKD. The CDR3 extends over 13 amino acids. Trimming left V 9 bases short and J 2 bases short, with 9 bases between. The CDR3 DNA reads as TGTGCCACCGGGCAGGGTACTAATGAAAAACTGTTTTTT. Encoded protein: CATGQGTNEKLFF.

This CDR3 reads CASSGAIGYEQYF. For the CDR3, the DNA is TGTGCCAGCAGTGGGGCCATAGGTTACGAGCAGTACTTC. This chain connects TRBV2 to TRBJ2-7; D unresolved. This CDR3 contains 13 residues. Trimming left V 4 bases short and J 4 bases short, with 11 bases between. Looked up from germline, CDR1 is SNHLY and CDR2 is FYNNEI.

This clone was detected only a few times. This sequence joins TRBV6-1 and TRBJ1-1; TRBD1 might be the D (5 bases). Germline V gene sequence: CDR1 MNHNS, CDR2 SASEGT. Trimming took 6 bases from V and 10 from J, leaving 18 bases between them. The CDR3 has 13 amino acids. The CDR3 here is CASSHQTNQGAFF. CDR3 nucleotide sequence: TGTGCCAGCAGCCACCAGACAAACCAGGGAGCTTTCTTT.

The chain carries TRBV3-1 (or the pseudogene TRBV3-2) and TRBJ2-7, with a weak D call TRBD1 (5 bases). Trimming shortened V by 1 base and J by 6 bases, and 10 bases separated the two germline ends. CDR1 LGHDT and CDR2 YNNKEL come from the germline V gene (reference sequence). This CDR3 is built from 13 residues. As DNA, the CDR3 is TGTGCCAGCAGCCAAGTGAAAGGGGTCGAGCAGTACTTC. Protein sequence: CASSQVKGVEQYF.

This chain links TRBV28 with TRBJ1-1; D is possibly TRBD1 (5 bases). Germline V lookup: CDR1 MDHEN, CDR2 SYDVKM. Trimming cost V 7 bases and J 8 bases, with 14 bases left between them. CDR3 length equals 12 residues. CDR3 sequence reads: CASNTDSAEAFF. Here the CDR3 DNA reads TGTGCCAGCAACACCGACAGCGCAGAAGCTTTCTTT.

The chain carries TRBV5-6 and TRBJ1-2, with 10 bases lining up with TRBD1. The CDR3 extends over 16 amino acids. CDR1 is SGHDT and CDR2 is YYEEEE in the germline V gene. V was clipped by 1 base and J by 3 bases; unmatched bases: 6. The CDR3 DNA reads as TGTGCCAGCAGCTTGCCCAAGACAGGGGGCGACTATGGCTACACCTTC. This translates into CASSLPKTGGDYGYTF.

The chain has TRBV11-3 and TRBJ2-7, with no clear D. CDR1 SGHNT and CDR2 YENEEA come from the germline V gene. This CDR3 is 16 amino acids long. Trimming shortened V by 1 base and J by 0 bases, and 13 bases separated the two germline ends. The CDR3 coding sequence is TGTGCCAGCAGCTTAGGCCCGGGTCAAAGCTCCTACGAGCAGTACTTC. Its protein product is CASSLGPGQSSYEQYF.